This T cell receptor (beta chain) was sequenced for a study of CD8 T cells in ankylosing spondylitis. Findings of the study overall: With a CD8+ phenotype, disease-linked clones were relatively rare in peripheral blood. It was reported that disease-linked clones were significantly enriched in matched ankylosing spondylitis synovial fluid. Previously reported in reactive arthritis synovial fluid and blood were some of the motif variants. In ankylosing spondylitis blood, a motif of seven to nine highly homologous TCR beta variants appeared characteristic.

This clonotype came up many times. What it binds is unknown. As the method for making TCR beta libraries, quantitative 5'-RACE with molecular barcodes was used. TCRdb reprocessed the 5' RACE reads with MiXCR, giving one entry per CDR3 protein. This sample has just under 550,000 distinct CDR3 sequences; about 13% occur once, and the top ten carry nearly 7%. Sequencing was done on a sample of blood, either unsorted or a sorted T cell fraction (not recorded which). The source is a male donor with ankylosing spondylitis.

The CDR3 region is CASSFMGGLGNEQFF. CDR3 nucleotide sequence: TGTGCCAGCAGTTTCATGGGCGGACTCGGGAATGAGCAGTTCTTC. This rearrangement joins TRBV12-3 or TRBV12-4 to TRBJ2-1, with D tentatively TRBD2 (5 bases). Trimming stripped 3 bases from V and 7 bases from J, with 16 bases between. CDR3 size: 15 residues.